Listed below are T cell receptor beta chains from one sample, sequenced in a study of cytomegalovirus exposure and HLA in healthy donors. The table came from immunoSEQ multiplex PCR; TCRdb's copy has only in-frame clones and leaves some out. This sample has around 200,000 clones, with around 84% found just once. Specimen: PBMCs. Source of these receptors: a woman in her 50s in good health and CMV-seropositive. The CDR3 runs from the conserved cysteine through the conserved F or W. D genes are given only for firm matches. Expanded clones are given a class, and other clones once, few, many or no size at all.

v_gene	j_gene	abundance	d_gene	CDR3nt	CDR3aa
TRBV15	TRBJ1-4	-	-	TGTGCCACCAGCAGAGGCAAAGGGGTTGCTAATGAAAAACTGTTTTTT	CATSRGKGVANEKLFF
TRBV4-2	TRBJ2-3	-	TRBD1	TGTGCCAGCAGCCAAGGGACAGGGCCAGATACGCAGTATTTT	CASSQGTGPDTQYF
TRBV9	TRBJ2-7	-	TRBD1	TGTGCCAGCAGCGTAGAGGAGACAGGGACCTACGAGCAGTACTTC	CASSVEETGTYEQYF
TRBV11-2	TRBJ2-1	-	-	TGTGCCAGCAGCTTAGGGCCGGGACTTAGATACAATGAGCAGTTCTTC	CASSLGPGLRYNEQFF
TRBV7-2	TRBJ2-3	-	TRBD2	TGTGCCAGCAGCGCTAGCGGGGGGGCCACAGATACGCAGTATTTT	CASSASGGATDTQYF
TRBV2	TRBJ1-1	-	-	TGTGCCAGCAGTCAAAGGCCGACAGGACTCATGAACACTGAAGCTTTCTTT	CASSQRPTGLMNTEAFF
TRBV7-2	TRBJ1-5	-	-	TGTGCCAGCAGCTTAGACAGCAGCCAGCCCCAGCATTTT	CASSLDSSQPQHF
TRBV6-6	TRBJ2-1	-	TRBD2	TGTGCCAGCAGTCCCCTGAGCGGGGGAAATGAGCAGTTCTTC	CASSPLSGGNEQFF
TRBV5-1	TRBJ2-5	-	TRBD2	TGCGCCAGCAGCTCAACTAGCGGGGGCCCCCAAGAGACCCAGTACTTC	CASSSTSGGPQETQYF
TRBV5-1	TRBJ2-1	-	-	TGCGCCAGCAGCTTAGCCCCCAAGAGTAGCTCATACAATGAGCAGTTCTTC	CASSLAPKSSSYNEQFF
TRBV7-8	TRBJ2-1	-	TRBD2	TGTGCCAGCAGCTTACTAGCGGGGGGGCGAGAGCAGTTCTTC	CASSLLAGGREQFF
TRBV7-8	TRBJ2-7	-	-	TGTGCCAGCAGCCTATTCCCGTCCTACGAGCAGTACTTC	CASSLFPSYEQYF
TRBV28	TRBJ1-2	-	-	TGTGCCAGCAGTCTAGTCCCATCGGGCTACACCTTC	CASSLVPSGYTF
TRBV11-1	TRBJ1-2	-	TRBD1	TGTGCCAGCAGCCCGGACAGGGGGGGCTACACCTTC	CASSPDRGGYTF
TRBV19	TRBJ2-7	-	TRBD1	TGTGCCAGTAGTATCCAAGTGGGACAGTACGAGCAGTACTTC	CASSIQVGQYEQYF
TRBV19	TRBJ2-7	-	TRBD1	TGTGCCAGCAGTATGGACAGGGGGACCTACGAGCAGTACTTC	CASSMDRGTYEQYF
TRBV5-4	TRBJ1-1	once	-	TGTGCCAGCGCGGGAAGAGGGAACACTGAAGCTTTCTTT	CASAGRGNTEAFF
TRBV6-5	TRBJ2-5	-	-	TGTGCCAGCAGTTCGGGTCTAGGTACAGAGACCCAGTACTTC	CASSSGLGTETQYF
TRBV25-1	TRBJ1-6	-	-	TGTGCCAGCAGTGCTGGGCAAATATATAATTCACCCCTCCACTTT	CASSAGQIYNSPLHF
TRBV5-1	TRBJ1-1	-	-	TGCGCCAGCAGCTTAGGAGGGAACACTGAAGCTTTCTTT	CASSLGGNTEAFF
TRBV29-1	TRBJ1-4	-	TRBD1	TGCAGCGTTCCGGGACAGGATGCAACTAATGAAAAACTCTTTTTT	CSVPGQDATNEKLFF
TRBV27	TRBJ2-5	-	-	TGTGCCAGCAGCCCGGGACTTGGGTTAGAGACCCAGTACTTC	CASSPGLGLETQYF